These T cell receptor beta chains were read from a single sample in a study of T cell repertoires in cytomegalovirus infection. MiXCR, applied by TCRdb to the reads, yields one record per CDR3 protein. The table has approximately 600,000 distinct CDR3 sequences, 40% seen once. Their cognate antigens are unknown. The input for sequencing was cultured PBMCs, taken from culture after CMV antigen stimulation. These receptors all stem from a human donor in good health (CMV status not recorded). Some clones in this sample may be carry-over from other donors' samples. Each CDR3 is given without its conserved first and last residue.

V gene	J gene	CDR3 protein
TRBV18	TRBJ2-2	ASSPEGNPTGELF
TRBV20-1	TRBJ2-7	SAIAASYEQY
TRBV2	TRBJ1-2	ASSTTRGGYT
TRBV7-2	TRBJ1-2	ASSLASSNYGYT
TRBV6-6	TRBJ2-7	ASSFRTSGDLSYEQY
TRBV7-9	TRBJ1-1	ASSPRRESNTEAF
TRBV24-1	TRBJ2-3	ATSDPGTGDGDTQY
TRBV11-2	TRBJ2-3	ASSHLSGKGTDTQY
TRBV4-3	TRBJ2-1	ASSQERTAYNEQF
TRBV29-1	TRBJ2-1	SVESRLVYGEQF
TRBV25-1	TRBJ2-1	ATLMGAGNNEQF
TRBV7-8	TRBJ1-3	ASSSRGPFSGNTIY
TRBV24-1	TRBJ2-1	ATSDTGTSIDEQF
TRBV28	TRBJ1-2	ASSFARVDGYT
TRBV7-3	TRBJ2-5	ASSSGTGGFEAQY
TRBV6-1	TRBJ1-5	ASSWTVNQPQH
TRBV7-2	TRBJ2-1	ASSSRQGREEQF
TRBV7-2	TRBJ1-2	ASSSDRGIGYT
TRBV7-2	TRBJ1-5	ASSLAAWSNQPQH
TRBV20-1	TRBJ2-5	SAPSRTSGGETQY
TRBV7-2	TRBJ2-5	ASSLDYERPRTQY
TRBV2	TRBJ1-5	ASSEAGGPQH
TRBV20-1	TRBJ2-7	SAPRSTSRTYEQY
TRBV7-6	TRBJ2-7	ASSTGELGEQY
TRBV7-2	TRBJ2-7	ASSLDLSYEQY
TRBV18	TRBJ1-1	ASSPGTENTEAF
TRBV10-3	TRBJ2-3	AISRDNRAWDTQY
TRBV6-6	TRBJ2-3	ASSYSGGARGDTQY
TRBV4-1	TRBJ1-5	ASSQARGGTQPQH
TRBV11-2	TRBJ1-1	ASSPTIQGYEAF
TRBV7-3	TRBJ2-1	ASSPPAGEQF
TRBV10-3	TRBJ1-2	AISDAGYGYT
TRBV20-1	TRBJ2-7	SADHRTGLRYEQY
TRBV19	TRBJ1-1	ASLDRAAEAF
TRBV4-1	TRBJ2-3	ASSLSGRGNTDTQY
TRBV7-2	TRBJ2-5	ASSFWGPGDQETQY
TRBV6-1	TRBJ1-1	ASSGAGQGETEAF
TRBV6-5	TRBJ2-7	ASLTRRGSPPYEQY
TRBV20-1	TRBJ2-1	SALTLARTHNEQF
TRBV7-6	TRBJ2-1	ASSFWTGDYNEQF
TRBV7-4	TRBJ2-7	ASSPRDRASEQY
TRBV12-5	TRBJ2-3	ASGLVQTSGPPDTQY
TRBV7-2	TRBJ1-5	ASSSGPGNQPQH
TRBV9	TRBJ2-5	ASSVVGSGRRETQY
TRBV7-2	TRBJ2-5	ASSSTRQTQY
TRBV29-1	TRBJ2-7	RFSMGGYEQY
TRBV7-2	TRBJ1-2	ASSLPGGGSGYT
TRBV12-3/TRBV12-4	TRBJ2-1	ASSYRGLDEQF
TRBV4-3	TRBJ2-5	ASSQAWPAHQETQY
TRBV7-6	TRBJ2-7	ASSLMEGMAYEQY
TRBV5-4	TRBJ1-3	ASSLQGKGNTIY
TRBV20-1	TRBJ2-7	SLRGSGTSYEQY
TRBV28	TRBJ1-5	ASSPVDRGNQPQH
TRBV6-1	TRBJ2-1	ASSEGGDEQF
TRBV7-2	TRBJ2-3	ASSLSGLAGTDTQY
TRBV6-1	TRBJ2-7	ASSVQGIDEQY
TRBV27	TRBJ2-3	ASSWNSAGFRTDTQY